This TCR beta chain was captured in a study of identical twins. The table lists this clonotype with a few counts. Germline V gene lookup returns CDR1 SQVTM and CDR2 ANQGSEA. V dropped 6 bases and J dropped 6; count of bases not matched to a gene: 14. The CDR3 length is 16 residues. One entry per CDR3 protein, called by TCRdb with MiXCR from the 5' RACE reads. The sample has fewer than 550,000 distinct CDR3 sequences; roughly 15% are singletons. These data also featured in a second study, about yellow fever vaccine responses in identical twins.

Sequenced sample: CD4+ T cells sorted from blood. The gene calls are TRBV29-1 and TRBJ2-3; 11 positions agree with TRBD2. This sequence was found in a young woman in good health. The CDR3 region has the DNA TGCAGCGTCCGCCTACTAGCGGGGGCCCCTACGGATACGCAGTATTTT. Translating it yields CSVRLLAGAPTDTQYF.